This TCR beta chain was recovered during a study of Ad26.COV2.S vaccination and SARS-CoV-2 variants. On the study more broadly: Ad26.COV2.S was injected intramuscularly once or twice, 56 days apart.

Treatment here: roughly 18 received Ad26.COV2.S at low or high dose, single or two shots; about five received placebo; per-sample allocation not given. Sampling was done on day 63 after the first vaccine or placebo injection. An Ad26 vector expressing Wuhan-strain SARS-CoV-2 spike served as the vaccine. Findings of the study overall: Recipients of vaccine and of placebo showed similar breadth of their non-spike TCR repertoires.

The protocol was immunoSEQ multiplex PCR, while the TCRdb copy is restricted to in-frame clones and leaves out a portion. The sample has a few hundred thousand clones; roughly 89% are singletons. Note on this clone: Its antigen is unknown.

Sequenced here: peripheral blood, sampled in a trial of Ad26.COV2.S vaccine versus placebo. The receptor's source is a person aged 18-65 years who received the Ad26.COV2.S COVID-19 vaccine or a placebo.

CDR3 sequence (DNA): TGTGCCAGCAGCTTAGGTGGACTAGCGGGACGGGGGCTTTACAATGAGCAGTTCTTC. Protein product: CASSLGGLAGRGLYNEQFF. The chain is built from TRBV7-2 and TRBJ2-1, with 12 bases matching TRBD2. The germline V gene has CDR1 SGHTA and CDR2 FQGNSA. J was trimmed by 4 bases and V by 1 base; bases with no gene match: 11. This CDR3 is 19 amino acids long. Variable domain in full (rest from reference TRBV7-2 and TRBJ2-1): GAGVSQSPSNKVTEKGKDVELRCDPISGHTALYWYRQSLGQGLEFLIYFQGNSAPDKSGLPSDRFSAERTGGSVSTLTIQRTQQEDSAVYLCASSLGGLAGRGLYNEQFFGPGTRLTVL.